This T cell receptor beta chain emerged from a study of T cells in narcolepsy. Study-wide results and limits: In some patient and control memory CD4+ samples, autoreactive clones were absent. Blood of same and different patients, but not healthy controls, reportedly held recurring autoreactive clonotypes.

This CDR3 comprises 15 residues. Deletions cut 1 base from V and 3 bases from J, with 11 bases between. CDR1 and CDR2 (germline): SNHLY, FYNNEI. This clone was detected once. Its antigen is unidentified. Measured with immunoSEQ multiplex PCR; TCRdb has only the in-frame clones, and not every one. Of about 33,000 clones listed, around 90% were seen once; the top ten hold approximately 1.2%. This TCR derives from a human donor with narcolepsy. The sample was CD45RA- memory CD4+ T cells from PBMCs. The rearrangement links TRBV2 to TRBJ2-3; D might be TRBD1 (6 bases). The CDR3 nucleotides read TGTGCCAGCAGTGAAGGCTTGGGGGCTACAGATACGCAGTATTTT. Protein sequence: CASSEGLGATDTQYF.